One sample yielded the 22 T cell receptor beta chains listed below, sequenced in a study of beta chain features in type 1 diabetes. Whole-study results and caveats: A moderate, significant TCRB CDR3 shortening appeared in type 1 diabetes across four CD4+ subsets.

Of the isolated RNA, all was reverse transcribed, and so the sequenced material was expressed TCRB transcripts. The table came from immunoSEQ multiplex PCR; TCRdb's copy has only in-frame clones and leaves some out. The table has some 350,000 clones, 9.6% seen once. No antigen is known for these receptors. The material sequenced was central memory CD4+ T cells from blood. The source is a man aged 25-40 years with type 1 diabetes.

This clone showed up just a few times. The rearrangement joins TRBV5-4 to TRBJ1-2; no definite D call. Germline CDR1 reads SGHNT; CDR2 reads YYREEE (reference sequence). V lost 0 bases to trimming and J lost 4 bases, with 13 bases between them. The CDR3 is 15 amino acids. CDR3 region: CASSLDRYGFYGYTF. CDR3 nucleotide sequence: TGTGCCAGCAGCTTGGACCGTTACGGGTTCTATGGCTACACCTTC.

Worth noting for this clone: Other DNA sequences from this sample encode an identical CDR3 as well. The genes are TRBV6-6 and TRBJ1-5, with no clear D. The CDR3 is 14 amino acids. V shed 0 bases and J shed 5 bases, with 8 bases lying between them. Germline values: CDR1 MNHNY, CDR2 SVGAGI (reference sequence). This CDR3 is CASSYSGRDQPQHF. Here the CDR3 DNA reads TGTGCCAGCAGTTACTCGGGCCGGGATCAGCCCCAGCATTTT.

V and J are TRBV9 and TRBJ2-3, with D unclear. The CDR3 totals 15 residues. Germline values: CDR1 SGDLS, CDR2 YYNGEE. Trimming cost V 0 bases and J 0 bases, with 8 bases left between them. The CDR3 region has the DNA TGTGCCAGCAGCGTAGAGGTTCGGAGCACAGATACGCAGTATTTT. This gives the protein CASSVEVRSTDTQYF.

The sample holds a few counts of this clone. The chain is built from TRBV27 and TRBJ2-1, with 10 bases lining up with TRBD2. J was trimmed by 4 bases and V by 6 bases; bases with no gene match: 9. Germline loops: CDR1 MNHEY, CDR2 SMNVEV (reference sequence). The CDR3 is 16 residues long. The CDR3 coding sequence is TGTGCCAGCAGACCCCGTAGCGGGGGGATATACAATGAGCAGTTCTTC. Amino acids: CASRPRSGGIYNEQFF.

This clone was observed a handful of times. The rearrangement joins TRBV6-5 to TRBJ2-5; D unclear. The CDR3 is 13 residues long. The V end was cut by 6 bases, the J end by 5 bases, with 13 bases between. Looked up from germline, CDR1 is MNHEY and CDR2 is SVGAGI. DNA for the CDR3: TGTGCCAGCAGACTGCTTGCGGAGGAGACCCAGTACTTC. This translates into CASRLLAEETQYF.

This clone was counted a few times. This chain uses TRBV5-1 with TRBJ2-7; 12 positions agree with TRBD2. The V segment lost 4 bases and the J segment 4 bases; nucleotides outside the gene matches: 6. This CDR3 region has 15 residues. The V gene's germline CDR1 is SGHRS and CDR2 YFSETQ. The CDR3 DNA is TGCGCCAGCAGCCTGACTAGCGGGAGTATGTACGAGCAGTACTTC. Encoded protein: CASSLTSGSMYEQYF.

The genes are TRBV2 and TRBJ2-7, with TRBD1 as a possible D gene (5 bases). Germline V lookup: CDR1 SNHLY, CDR2 FYNNEI. Trimming shortened V by 2 bases and J by 1 base, and 12 bases separated the two germline ends. The CDR3 consists of 15 residues. The CDR3: CASSEQGHQSYEQYF. The CDR3 coding sequence is TGTGCCAGCAGTGAACAGGGCCACCAGTCCTACGAGCAGTACTTC. Variable domain in full (rest from reference TRBV2 and TRBJ2-7): EPEVTQTPSHQVTQMGQEVILRCVPISNHLYFYWYRQILGQKVEFLVSFYNNEISEKSEIFDDQFSVERPDGSNFTLKIRSTKLEDSAMYFCASSEQGHQSYEQYFGPGTRLTVT.

A remark on this clone: Different DNA sequences within this sample yield the same CDR3. The chain links TRBV20-1 to TRBJ1-3; D gene uncertain. The V and J ends lost 3 bases and 7 bases respectively, with 4 bases between them. CDR3 size: 10 residues. Germline loops: CDR1 DFQATT, CDR2 SNEGSKA (reference sequence). CDR3 nucleotides: TGCAGTGCTAGTGGTAACACCATATATTTT. Its translation is CSASGNTIYF.

This clone has more than one count but fewer than ten. The DNA for the CDR3 is TGTGCCAGCAGTGATGATACCCTTCGCGCTGAAGCTTTCTTT. Protein: CASSDDTLRAEAFF. This sequence joins TRBV25-1 and TRBJ1-1; no clear D. The length of the CDR3 is 14 residues. The germline V gene encodes CDR1 MGHDK and CDR2 SYGVNS. V lost 3 bases and J 6 bases, leaving 14 bases between the germline ends.

This clone has a handful of counts. V is TRBV7-9 and J is TRBJ2-5; the D gene could be TRBD1 or TRBD2 (5 bases each). This CDR3 is built from 14 residues. V was clipped by 10 bases and J by 3 bases, with 18 bases between them. Looked up from germline, CDR1 is SEHNR and CDR2 is FQNEAQ (reference sequence). The CDR3 protein is CATRAWDAEETQYF. The CDR3 bases are TGTGCCACTCGGGCCTGGGACGCTGAAGAGACCCAGTACTTC.

The rearrangement uses TRBV11-3 and TRBJ2-1; 9 bases align to TRBD1. Germline CDR1 SGHNT, CDR2 YENEEA. J gave up 9 bases and V 2 bases, and 5 bases lay outside the gene matches. The CDR3 consists of 14 residues. CDR3 bases: TGTGCCAGCAGCTTACGGGACAGGGTATCTGAGCAGTTCTTC. As protein: CASSLRDRVSEQFF.

The rearrangement links TRBV11-2 to TRBJ2-7, with 8 bases aligning to TRBD2. V was pared by 4 bases and J by 2 bases, with 7 bases of the junction left unmatched. This CDR3 spans 15 amino acids. CDR1 is SGHAT, CDR2 FQNNGV, per germline. The CDR3 is CASSSPGGLAYEQYF. CDR3 DNA: TGTGCCAGCAGCTCCCCCGGGGGACTAGCCTACGAGCAGTACTTC.

This clone turned up a few times. V and J are TRBV7-2 and TRBJ2-7; D is possibly TRBD2 (5 bases). Trimming stripped 0 bases from V and 3 bases from J, with 15 bases between. The V gene's germline CDR1 is SGHTA and CDR2 FQGNSA. CDR3 length equals 16 residues. CDR3: CASSLAGSSEGYEQYF. The CDR3 DNA sequence: TGTGCCAGCAGCTTAGCGGGGAGTAGCGAGGGCTACGAGCAGTACTTC.

The CDR3 region is CASSLWDRGYTF. In DNA form, the CDR3 reads TGTGCCAGCAGTTTATGGGACAGGGGCTACACCTTC. The chain carries TRBV28 and TRBJ1-2, with TRBD1 matching over 7 bases. Losses at the gene ends were 0 bases for V and 8 bases for J; bases not matched to a gene: 0. This CDR3 is 12 amino acids long. CDR1 MDHEN and CDR2 SYDVKM come from the germline V gene.

The rearrangement uses TRBV6-1 and TRBJ2-2; no definite D call. This CDR3 has 14 residues. Per germline, CDR1 MNHNS and CDR2 SASEGT. Trimming cost V 6 bases and J 4 bases, with 12 bases left between them. The CDR3 region has the DNA TGTGCCAGCAGGGGCGAGTTGGGCACCGGGGAGCTGTTTTTT. Protein: CASRGELGTGELFF.

The chain recombines TRBV29-1 with TRBJ2-1; 8 positions agree with TRBD2. The V segment lost 2 bases and the J segment 6 bases; nucleotides outside the gene matches: 9. The CDR3 is 15 amino acids. Per germline, CDR1 SQVTM and CDR2 ANQGSEA. CDR3 nucleotide sequence: TGCAGCGTTGAACCCGGGAGGGCCTACGGCAATGAGCAGTTCTTC. This codes for CSVEPGRAYGNEQFF.

This clone was detected a few times. The rearrangement links TRBV11-2 to TRBJ2-1; D perhaps matches TRBD2 (6 bases). The CDR3 has 14 amino acids. CDR1 SGHAT and CDR2 FQNNGV come from the germline V gene. V shed 2 bases and J shed 15 bases, with 20 bases lying between them. CDR3 nucleotides: TGTGCCAGCAGCTTATCTCGTTTTGTAACCGGGGGGTTCTTC. This sequence encodes CASSLSRFVTGGFF.

This clone has just a few counts. The genes are TRBV5-4 and TRBJ2-2, with 9 positions matching TRBD2. V lost 1 base and J lost 5; bases outside the gene matches: 9. CDR1 SGHNT and CDR2 YYREEE come from the germline V gene (reference sequence). CDR3 length equals 17 residues. The chain's CDR3 is CASSLKGRLAGTGELFF. For the CDR3, the DNA is TGTGCCAGCAGCTTGAAAGGGAGGCTAGCGGGAACCGGGGAGCTGTTTTTT.

The table lists this clone with a few counts. At the DNA level, this CDR3 is encoded by other sequences in the same sample as well. The V call is TRBV6-1, the J call TRBJ1-1; a possible D gene is TRBD1 (6 bases). The V gene lost 6 bases and the J gene lost 0 bases, with 8 bases spanning the gap. In germline, CDR1 is MNHNS, CDR2 SASEGT. This CDR3 has 13 amino acids. The chain's CDR3 is CASRDSMNTEAFF. The CDR3 nucleotides are TGTGCCAGCAGGGACAGCATGAACACTGAAGCTTTCTTT.

This clone was counted only a few times. The chain has TRBV11-2 and TRBJ2-5; the D gene is possibly TRBD2 (5 bases). Germline V gives CDR1 SGHAT, CDR2 FQNNGV. This CDR3 comprises 13 residues. V lost 0 bases, J lost 5 bases, and 7 bases lay in between. In DNA, the CDR3 is TGTGCCAGCAGCTTAGAGCGGAGGGAGACCCAGTACTTC. Amino acids: CASSLERRETQYF.

This clone was recorded many times. The rearrangement joins TRBV2 to TRBJ2-2, with D possibly matching TRBD2 (5 bases). Germline CDR1 SNHLY, CDR2 FYNNEI. CDR3 length equals 11 residues. With 7 bases removed from V and 7 bases from J, the gap between germline ends came to 7 bases. DNA for the CDR3: TGTGCCAGCAAGGAGGACGGGGAGCTGTTTTTT. It is translated as CASKEDGELFF.

This clone was seen at least ten times. This specimen includes other DNA sequences encoding the same CDR3. The chain carries TRBV2 and TRBJ2-5; D gene unclear. CDR1 and CDR2 (germline): SNHLY, FYNNEI. V lost 3 bases and J 5 bases, leaving 4 bases between the germline ends. This CDR3 is 11 amino acids long. CDR3 DNA: TGTGCCAGCAGTGAGTGGGAGACCCAGTACTTC. This codes for CASSEWETQYF.